This T cell receptor beta chain was captured by sequencing in a study of T cell clonotyping in hematopoietic cell transplantation. As regards this clone: What it binds is unknown.

CDR3 size: 15 residues. V gave up 6 bases and J gave up 2 bases; unmatched junction bases: 10. Germline CDR1 LGHNA, CDR2 YSLEER. Overall study findings and caveats: At the given depth, recipient repertoires were over 95% de novo clonotypes. Cells were unsorted, so CD4 and CD8 contributions were not separated. Pathologically expanded recipient clonotypes increased progressively from day 30 to day 180 as diversity fell. Higher Inverse Simpson Index values in graft donor and pretransplant recipient predicted broader posttransplant TCR diversity.

TCRdb keeps only in-frame clones here, not all; method: immunoSEQ multiplex PCR. The sample carries tens of thousands of clones, 94% recorded once. Sequenced input: peripheral blood mononuclear cells. The source is a woman aged 50 to 65 in good health. Some clones in this sample may be carry-over from other donors' samples. This sequence joins TRBV4-3 and TRBJ2-7, with 7 positions matching TRBD1. Here the CDR3 reads CASSQGVVGTYEQYF. CDR3 DNA: TGCGCCAGCAGTCAGGGGGTGGTTGGCACCTACGAGCAGTACTTC.